Listed here are 5 T cell receptor beta chains from one sample, sequenced in a study of blood T cell repertoires in COVID-19. Libraries were prepared by immunoSEQ multiplex PCR; TCRdb keeps only in-frame clonotypes and omits some of them. This sample yields about 100,000 clones, of which approximately 87% are seen a single time; approximately 20% belongs to the top ten. The sample taken for sequencing was peripheral blood. These TCRs come from a human donor in a cohort sampled during active COVID-19.

The rearrangement uses TRBV28 and TRBJ2-3; 8 nucleotides match TRBD1. Unmatched junction bases numbered 5, after V lost 5 bases and J lost 1 base. Germline V gene data show CDR1 as MDHEN and CDR2 as SYDVKM. This CDR3 has 15 residues. The CDR3 nucleotides read TGTGCCAGCAGTCTCCCGGGACAGGGCACAGATACGCAGTATTTT. This translates into CASSLPGQGTDTQYF.

V and J are TRBV19 and TRBJ1-1; D might be TRBD1 (5 bases). Germline V gene lookup returns CDR1 LNHDA and CDR2 SQIVND (reference sequence). CDR3 size: 14 residues. The V end lost 11 bases, the J end lost 6 bases, and 22 bases lay between the germline ends. In nucleotides, the CDR3 is TGTGCCGCTAGGCCGGGACGGAGGGAACCTGAAGCTTTCTTT. This codes for CAARPGRREPEAFF.

The chain couples TRBV5-1 to TRBJ2-3; TRBD2 aligns across 9 bases. CDR1 SGHRS and CDR2 YFSETQ come from the germline V gene. The CDR3 sequence is 14 residues long. J was trimmed by 6 bases and V by 4 bases; bases with no gene match: 6. In DNA form, the CDR3 reads TGCGCCAGCAGCGGGACTAGCTACATTGATACGCAGTATTTT. It specifies CASSGTSYIDTQYF.

The chain links TRBV11-2 to TRBJ1-1, with 7 bases identical to TRBD1. Germline trimming cut 5 bases from V and 6 bases from J; bases unmatched to any gene: 6. From germline, CDR1 is SGHAT and CDR2 FQNNGV. The CDR3 consists of 13 residues. The CDR3 coding sequence is TGTGCCAGCAGCGTGACAGGGTTCCCTGAAGCTTTCTTT. As protein: CASSVTGFPEAFF.

The chain recombines TRBV19 with TRBJ2-5; 7 bases are shared with TRBD2. V was clipped by 4 bases and J by 5 bases; unmatched bases: 7. Germline loops: CDR1 LNHDA, CDR2 SQIVND (reference sequence). The CDR3 length is 14 residues. The CDR3 DNA reads TGTGCCAGTAGTAGGGCGGGAGCCAGGGAGACCCAGTACTTC. Protein sequence: CASSRAGARETQYF.